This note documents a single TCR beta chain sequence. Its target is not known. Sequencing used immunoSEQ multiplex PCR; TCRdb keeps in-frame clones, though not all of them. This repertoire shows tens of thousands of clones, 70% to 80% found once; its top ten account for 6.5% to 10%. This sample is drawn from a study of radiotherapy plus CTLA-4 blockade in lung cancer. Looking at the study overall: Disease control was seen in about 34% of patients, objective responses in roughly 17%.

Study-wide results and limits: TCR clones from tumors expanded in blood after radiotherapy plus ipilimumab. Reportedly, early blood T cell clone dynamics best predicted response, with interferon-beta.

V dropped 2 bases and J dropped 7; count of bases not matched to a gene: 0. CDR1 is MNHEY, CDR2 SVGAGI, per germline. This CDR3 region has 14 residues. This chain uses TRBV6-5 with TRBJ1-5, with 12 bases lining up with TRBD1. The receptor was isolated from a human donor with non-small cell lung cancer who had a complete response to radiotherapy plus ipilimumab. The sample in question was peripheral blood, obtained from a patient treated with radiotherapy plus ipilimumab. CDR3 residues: CASSYGTGGQPQHF. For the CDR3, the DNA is TGTGCCAGCAGTTACGGGACAGGGGGCCAGCCCCAGCATTTT.